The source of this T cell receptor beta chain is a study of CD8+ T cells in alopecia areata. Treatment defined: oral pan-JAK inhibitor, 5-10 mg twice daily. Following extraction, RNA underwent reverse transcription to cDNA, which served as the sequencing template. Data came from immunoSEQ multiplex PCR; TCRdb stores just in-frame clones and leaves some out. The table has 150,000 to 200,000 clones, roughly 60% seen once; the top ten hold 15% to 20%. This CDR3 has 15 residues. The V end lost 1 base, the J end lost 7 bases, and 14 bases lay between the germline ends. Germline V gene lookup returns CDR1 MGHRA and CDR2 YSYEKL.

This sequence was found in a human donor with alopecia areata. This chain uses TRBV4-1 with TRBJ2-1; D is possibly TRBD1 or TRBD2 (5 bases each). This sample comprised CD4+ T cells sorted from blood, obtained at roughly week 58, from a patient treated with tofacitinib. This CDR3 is CASSQALGTGNEQFF. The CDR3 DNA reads TGCGCCAGCAGCCAAGCTCTGGGGACGGGTAATGAGCAGTTCTTC.